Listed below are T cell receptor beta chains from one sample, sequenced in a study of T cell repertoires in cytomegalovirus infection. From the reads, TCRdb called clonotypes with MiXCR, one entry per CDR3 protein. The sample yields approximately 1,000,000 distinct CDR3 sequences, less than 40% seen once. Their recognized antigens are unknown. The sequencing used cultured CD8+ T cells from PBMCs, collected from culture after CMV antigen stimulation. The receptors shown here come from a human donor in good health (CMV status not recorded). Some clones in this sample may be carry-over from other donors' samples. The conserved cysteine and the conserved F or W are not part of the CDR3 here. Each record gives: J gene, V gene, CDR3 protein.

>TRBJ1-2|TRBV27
ASSPRTDNYGYT
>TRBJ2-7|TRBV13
ASSWGTGFGPYEQY
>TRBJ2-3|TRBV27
ASSPMGGAPSTDTQY
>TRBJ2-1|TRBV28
ASTRGGFRRSNEQF
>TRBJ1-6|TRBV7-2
ASSLVLGINYNSPLH
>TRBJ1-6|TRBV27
ASSFSQSSPLH
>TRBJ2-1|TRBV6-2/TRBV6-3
ASSFGLRGNEQF
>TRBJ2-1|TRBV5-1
ASRLAGVYNEQF
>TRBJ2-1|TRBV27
VSTNLGQLNEQF
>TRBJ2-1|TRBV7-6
ASSLRLAGNYNEQF
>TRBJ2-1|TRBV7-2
ASTPRGGWNEQF
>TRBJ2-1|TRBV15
ATSPRDVPLNEQF
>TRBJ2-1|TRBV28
ASALEGFSYNEQF
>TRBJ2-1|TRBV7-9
ATANPTYNEQF
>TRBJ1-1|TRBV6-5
ASSSGPLHRGTEAF
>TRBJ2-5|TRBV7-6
ASTHRGGRVKY
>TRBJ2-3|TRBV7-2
ASSIGASADTQY
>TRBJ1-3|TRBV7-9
ASSLSPERDTIY
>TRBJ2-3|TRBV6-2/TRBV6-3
ASSYGSRGMDTQY
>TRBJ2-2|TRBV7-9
ASSSSYGELF
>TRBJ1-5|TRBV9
ASSPSGDRGLGQPQH
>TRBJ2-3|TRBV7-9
ASSSAQAASTDTQY
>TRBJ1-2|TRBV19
ANGAGTVYGYT
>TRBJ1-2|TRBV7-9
ASSLARVAGYT
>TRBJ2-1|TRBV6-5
ASSYRRGRPLSDNEQF
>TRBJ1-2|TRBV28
ANSLVRQGNYGYT